The clone carrying this T cell receptor (beta chain) occurred many times. The target antigen is unknown. Template switching created a universal primer site, and the cDNA included unique molecular identifiers. TCRdb reanalysed the 5' RACE reads using MiXCR and keeps one entry per CDR3 protein. The sample lists 1.5 million to 2 million distinct CDR3 sequences, roughly a third occurring once. The data were obtained in a study of identical twins. The donor group consisted entirely of healthy Caucasians. Study-wide points: For cord blood, abundant beta clonotypes had fewer insertions, unlike memory repertoires, which showed none. Out-of-frame alpha sequences common to twins exhibited a surplus of low generation probability.

CDR1 and CDR2 from the germline V gene are SQVTM and ANQGSEA. The CDR3 is 15 amino acids. V was shortened by 6 bases and J by 1 base, with 19 bases between the two germline ends. Sample: cord blood. The receptor's source is a newborn girl in good health. V usage is TRBV29-1 and J usage is TRBJ2-7; weak D call: TRBD2 (6 bases). The DNA of the CDR3 is TGCAGCGTCTCCGGGAGACTAGTCGTATCCTACGAGCAGTACTTC. Translated, it gives CSVSGRLVVSYEQYF.